This paragraph covers one T cell receptor beta chain sequence. Its antigen remains unknown. The CDR3 sequence is 13 residues long. This sample stems from a study of cytomegalovirus exposure and HLA in healthy donors. General study results and limits: As a later analysis showed, a missense DCLRE1C variant was linked to trimming of TCR beta V- and J-genes. An assumption of roughly uniform sequencing depth across donors underlay the presence/absence analyses. Sequencing likely caused a cluster of highly shared sequence variants.

The PCR had 60 Vbeta and 13 Jbeta primers. Data came from immunoSEQ multiplex PCR; TCRdb stores just in-frame clones and leaves some out. The sample includes 35,000 to 50,000 clones. Sequenced material: PBMCs. The chain joins TRBV21-1 to TRBJ1-5; whether TRBD1, the table's D call, matches the DNA was not checked. TRBV21-1 is a known pseudogene. This receptor was taken from a woman aged 30 to 39 in good health and CMV-seropositive. CDR3 sequence: CASRQGNNQPQHF. The CDR3 coding sequence is TGTGCCAGCCGACAGGGTAACAATCAGCCCCAGCATTTT.